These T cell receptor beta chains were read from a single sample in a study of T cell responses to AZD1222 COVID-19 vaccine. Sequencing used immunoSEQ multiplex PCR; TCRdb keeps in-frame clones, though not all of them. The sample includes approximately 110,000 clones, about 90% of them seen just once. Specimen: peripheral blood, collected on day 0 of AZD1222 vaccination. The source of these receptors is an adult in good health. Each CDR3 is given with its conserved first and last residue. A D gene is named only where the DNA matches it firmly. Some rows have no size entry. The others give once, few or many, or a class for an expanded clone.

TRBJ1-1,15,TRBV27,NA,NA,CASRPYGFRGTEAFF,TGTGCCAGCAGGCCCTATGGGTTCAGGGGCACTGAAGCTTTCTTT
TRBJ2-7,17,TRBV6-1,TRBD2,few,CASSAGTSGSITYEQYF,TGTGCCAGCAGTGCGGGGACTAGCGGGAGTATCACCTACGAGCAGTACTTC
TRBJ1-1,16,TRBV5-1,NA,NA,CASSPFSGGSNTEAFF,TGCGCCAGCAGCCCCTTCTCCGGGGGGAGTAACACTGAAGCTTTCTTT
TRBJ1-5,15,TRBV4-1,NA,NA,CASSQDRNSNQPQHF,TGCGCCAGCAGCCAAGATCGGAATAGCAATCAGCCCCAGCATTTT
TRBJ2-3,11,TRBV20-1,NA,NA,CSAALGDTQYF,TGCAGTGCTGCCCTCGGGGATACGCAGTATTTT
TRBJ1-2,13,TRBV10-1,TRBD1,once,CASSGAGGRGYTF,TGCGCCAGCAGTGGAGCAGGGGGAAGAGGCTACACCTTC
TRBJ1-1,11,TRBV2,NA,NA,CATREGTEAFF,TGTGCCACTCGGGAGGGCACTGAAGCTTTCTTT
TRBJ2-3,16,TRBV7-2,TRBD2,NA,CASSPGTSVYTDTQYF,TGTGCCAGCAGCCCGGGGACTAGCGTTTACACAGATACGCAGTATTTT
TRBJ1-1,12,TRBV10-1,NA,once,CASSGQLAEAFF,TGCGCCAGCAGTGGACAGCTCGCTGAAGCTTTCTTT
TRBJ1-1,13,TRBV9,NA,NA,CASSPWTRPEAFF,TGTGCCAGCAGCCCATGGACTAGGCCTGAAGCTTTCTTT
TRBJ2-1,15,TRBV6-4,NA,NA,CASSDPSYGSNEQFF,TGTGCCAGCAGTGACCCCTCATACGGCAGCAATGAGCAGTTCTTC
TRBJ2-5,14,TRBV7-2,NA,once,CASSLVGHQETQYF,TGTGCCAGCAGCTTAGTAGGCCACCAAGAGACCCAGTACTTC
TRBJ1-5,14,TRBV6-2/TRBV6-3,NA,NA,CASNPTPRNQPQHF,TGTGCCAGCAACCCGACACCTCGCAATCAGCCCCAGCATTTT
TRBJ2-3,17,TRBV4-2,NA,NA,CASSQPFENPSTDTQYF,TGTGCCAGCAGCCAACCTTTTGAGAACCCTAGCACAGATACGCAGTATTTT
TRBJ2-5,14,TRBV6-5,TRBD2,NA,CASTRLAGAETQYF,TGTGCCAGCACCCGACTAGCGGGAGCGGAGACCCAGTACTTC
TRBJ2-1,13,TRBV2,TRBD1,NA,CASSAQGAREQFF,TGTGCCAGCAGTGCCCAGGGGGCCCGGGAGCAGTTCTTC
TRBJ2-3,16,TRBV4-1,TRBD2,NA,CASSQDRTSVSDTQYF,TGCGCCAGCAGCCAAGACAGGACTAGCGTATCAGATACGCAGTATTTT
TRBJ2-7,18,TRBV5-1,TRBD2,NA,CASSEGTSGRGVGYEQYF,TGCGCCAGCAGCGAAGGGACTAGCGGGAGGGGAGTTGGGTACGAGCAGTACTTC
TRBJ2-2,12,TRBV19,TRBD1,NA,CASRTGTGELFF,TGTGCCAGTAGGACAGGGACCGGGGAGCTGTTTTTT
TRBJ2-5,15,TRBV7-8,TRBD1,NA,CASSTGQGIGETQYF,TGTGCCAGCAGCACAGGACAGGGGATAGGGGAGACCCAGTACTTC
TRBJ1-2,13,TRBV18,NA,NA,CASSPDINYGYTF,TGTGCCAGCTCACCAGACATAAACTATGGCTACACCTTC
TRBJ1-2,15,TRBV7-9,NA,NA,CASSPPEGKSYGYTF,TGTGCCAGCAGCCCCCCCGAAGGAAAATCGTATGGCTACACCTTC
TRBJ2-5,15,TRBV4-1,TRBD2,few,CASSQDGSGEETQYF,TGCGCCAGCAGCCAAGATGGCAGCGGGGAAGAGACCCAGTACTTC
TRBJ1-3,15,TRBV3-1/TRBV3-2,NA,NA,CASSQDLGSGNTIYF,TGTGCCAGCAGCCAAGATTTAGGATCTGGAAACACCATATATTTT
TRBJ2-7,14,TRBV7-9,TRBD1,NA,CASSSTTGAYEQYF,TGTGCCAGCAGCTCCACCACAGGGGCCTACGAGCAGTACTTC